This entry features one T cell receptor (beta chain) sequence. As yet, its antigen is unknown. This sample was taken from a study of OX40 agonist ivuxolimab in advanced cancers. The overall study: Past anti-PD-1, anti-PD-L1 or anti-CTLA-4 therapy was accepted, and approximately 40% had received some. Whole-study results and caveats: Compared with CD4+, CD8+ T cells on average had more expanded clones. Dosing at 0.1 to 3.0 mg/kg was accompanied by clonal expansion of CD4+ and CD8+ blood T cells by week 6.

The CDR3 runs to 14 residues. V was clipped by 3 bases and J by 2 bases; unmatched bases: 0. Germline CDR1 SGDLS, CDR2 YYNGEE. Here immunoSEQ multiplex PCR was the method, and the copy in TCRdb shows in-frame clones only, minus some. The sample records 65,000 to 95,000 clones, more than 80% being singletons. The rearrangement links TRBV9 to TRBJ1-3; 9 bases are shared with TRBD1. Sample: CD4+ or CD8+ T cells sorted from blood, taken in a trial of the OX40 agonist ivuxolimab. The receptor was isolated from an adult with an advanced solid tumor such as melanoma, head and neck, liver or kidney cancer. The CDR3 loop reads CASSGQGAGNTIYF. Written as DNA, the CDR3 is TGTGCCAGCAGCGGACAGGGGGCTGGAAACACCATATATTTT.